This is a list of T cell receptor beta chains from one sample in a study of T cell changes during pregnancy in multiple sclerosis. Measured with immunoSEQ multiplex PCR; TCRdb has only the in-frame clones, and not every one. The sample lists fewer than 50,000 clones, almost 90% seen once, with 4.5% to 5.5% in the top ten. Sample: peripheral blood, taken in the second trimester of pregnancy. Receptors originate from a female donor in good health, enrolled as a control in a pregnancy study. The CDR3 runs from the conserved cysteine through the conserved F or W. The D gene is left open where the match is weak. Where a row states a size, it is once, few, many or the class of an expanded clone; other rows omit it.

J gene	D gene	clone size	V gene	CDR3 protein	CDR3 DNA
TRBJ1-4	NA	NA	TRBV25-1	CASRETGSEKLFF	TGTGCCAGCAGAGAAACAGGGTCTGAAAAACTGTTTTTT
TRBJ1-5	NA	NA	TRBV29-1	CSVELQSNQPQHF	TGCAGCGTTGAACTACAGAGCAATCAGCCCCAGCATTTT
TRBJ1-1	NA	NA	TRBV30	CAWMGHRNTEAFF	TGTGCCTGGATGGGACATAGGAACACTGAAGCTTTCTTT
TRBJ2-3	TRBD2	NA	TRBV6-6	CASRTTERGNTDTQYF	TGTGCCAGCAGGACTACTGAGCGGGGAAACACAGATACGCAGTATTTT
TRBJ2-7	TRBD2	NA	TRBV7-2	CASSWTSGGYEQYF	TGTGCCAGCAGCTGGACTAGCGGGGGCTACGAGCAGTACTTC
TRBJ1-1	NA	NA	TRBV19	CASSPTRDGHTEAFF	TGTGCCAGTAGTCCAACCAGGGATGGGCACACTGAAGCTTTCTTT
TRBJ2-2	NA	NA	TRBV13	CASSGEARSIALGRPGELFF	TGTGCCAGCAGTGGGGAGGCTCGCTCCATAGCGTTAGGAAGGCCCGGGGAGCTGTTTTTT
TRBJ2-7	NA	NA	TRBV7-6	CASSLGTQYYEQYF	TGTGCCAGCAGCTTAGGGACACAATACTACGAGCAGTACTTC
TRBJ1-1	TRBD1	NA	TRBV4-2	CASSQNPGQGISEAFF	TGTGCCAGCAGCCAGAATCCGGGACAGGGGATCTCTGAAGCTTTCTTT
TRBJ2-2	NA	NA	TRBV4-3	CASSQDHLSNTGELFF	TGCGCCAGCAGCCAAGATCATCTTAGCAACACCGGGGAGCTGTTTTTT
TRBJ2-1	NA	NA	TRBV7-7	CASLRMERNEQFF	TGTGCCAGCTTGAGGATGGAACGGAATGAGCAGTTCTTC
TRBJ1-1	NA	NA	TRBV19	CACRSRTEAFF	TGTGCCTGCAGGTCGAGAACCGAAGCTTTCTTT
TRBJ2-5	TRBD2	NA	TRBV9	CASSTSGETQYF	TGTGCCAGCAGCACTAGCGGCGAGACCCAGTACTTC
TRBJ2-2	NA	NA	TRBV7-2	CASSLGPTNTGELFF	TGTGCCAGCAGCTTGGGGCCTACGAACACCGGGGAGCTGTTTTTT
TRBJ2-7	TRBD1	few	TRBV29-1	CSVGGQGPYEQYF	TGCAGCGTTGGGGGACAGGGGCCCTACGAGCAGTACTTC
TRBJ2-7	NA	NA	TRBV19	CASSTRRSSSYEQYF	TGTGCCAGTAGCACTAGAAGATCCAGCTCCTACGAGCAGTACTTC
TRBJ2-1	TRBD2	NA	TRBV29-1	CSASGTSGSAGGEQFF	TGCAGCGCCTCCGGGACTAGCGGGAGTGCGGGTGGTGAGCAGTTCTTC
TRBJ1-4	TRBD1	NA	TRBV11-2	CASSEGQGLWEKLFF	TGTGCCAGCAGTGAGGGACAGGGCTTGTGGGAAAAACTGTTTTTT
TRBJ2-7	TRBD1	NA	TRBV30	CASFDRGTYEQYF	TGTGCCTCCTTCGACAGGGGGACCTACGAGCAGTACTTC
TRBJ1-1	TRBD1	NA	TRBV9	CASSADRGAEAFF	TGTGCCAGCAGCGCCGACAGGGGGGCTGAAGCTTTCTTT
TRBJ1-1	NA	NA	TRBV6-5	CASKQRDSGVTEAFF	TGTGCCAGCAAACAAAGGGATAGCGGGGTCACTGAAGCTTTCTTT
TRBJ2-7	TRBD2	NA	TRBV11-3	CASSPRWGGYEQYF	TGTGCCAGCAGCCCACGATGGGGGGGTTACGAGCAGTACTTC
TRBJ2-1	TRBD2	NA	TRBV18	CASSPLGLAEGEQFF	TGTGCCAGCTCACCCTTGGGACTAGCGGAGGGGGAGCAGTTCTTC
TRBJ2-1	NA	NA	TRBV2	CASSEGPRVLGEQFF	TGTGCCAGCAGTGAGGGTCCCCGGGTATTAGGTGAGCAGTTCTTC
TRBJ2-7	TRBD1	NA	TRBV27	CASSPTGGQSEQYF	TGTGCCAGCAGTCCGACAGGGGGTCAGTCCGAGCAGTACTTC
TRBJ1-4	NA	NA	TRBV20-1	CSARLNEKLFF	TGCAGTGCTAGACTTAATGAAAAACTGTTTTTT
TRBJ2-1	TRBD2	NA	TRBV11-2	CASSYLSGRPQEHEQFF	TGTGCCAGCAGCTATCTCAGCGGGAGGCCCCAGGAACATGAGCAGTTCTTC
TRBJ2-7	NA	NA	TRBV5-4	CASSPMAGALGEQYF	TGTGCCAGCAGCCCGATGGCGGGGGCCCTTGGGGAGCAGTACTTC
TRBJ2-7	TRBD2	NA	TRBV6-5	CASSLSSGGAGEQYF	TGTGCCAGCAGTCTCTCAAGCGGGGGGGCAGGCGAGCAGTACTTC
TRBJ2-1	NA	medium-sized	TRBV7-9	CASSPTGLDNEQFF	TGTGCCAGCAGCCCGACGGGGTTGGACAATGAGCAGTTCTTC
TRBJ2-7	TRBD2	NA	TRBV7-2	CASSVAGGLEQYF	TGTGCCAGCAGTGTAGCGGGAGGTTTAGAGCAGTACTTC
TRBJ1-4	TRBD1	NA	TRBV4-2	CASSQEGQSTNEKLFF	TGTGCCAGCAGCCAAGAGGGACAGTCAACTAATGAAAAACTGTTTTTT
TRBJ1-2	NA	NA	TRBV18	CASSPRPSMENYGYTF	TGTGCCAGCTCACCACGACCGAGTATGGAGAACTATGGCTACACCTTC
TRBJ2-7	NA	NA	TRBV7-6	CASSPDNYYEQYF	TGTGCCAGCAGCCCCGACAATTACTACGAGCAGTACTTC
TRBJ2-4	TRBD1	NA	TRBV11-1	CASSLATQGVIAKNIQYF	TGTGCCAGCAGCTTAGCCACACAGGGGGTCATAGCCAAAAACATTCAGTACTTC
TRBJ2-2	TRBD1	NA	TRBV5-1	CASSLGDRANTGELFF	TGCGCCAGCAGCTTGGGGGACAGGGCGAACACCGGGGAGCTGTTTTTT
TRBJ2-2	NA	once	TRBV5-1	CASRATVNSNTGELFF	TGCGCCAGCAGGGCGACAGTCAACTCGAACACCGGGGAGCTGTTTTTT
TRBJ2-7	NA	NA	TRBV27	CASRYRAPYEQYF	TGTGCCAGCAGATACAGGGCCCCCTACGAGCAGTACTTC
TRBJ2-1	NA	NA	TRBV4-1	CASSVTTFNEQFF	TGCGCCAGCAGCGTTACTACCTTCAATGAGCAGTTCTTC
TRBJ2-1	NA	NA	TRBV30	CAWSVQNPPGFF	TGTGCCTGGAGTGTACAAAACCCGCCGGGGTTCTTC
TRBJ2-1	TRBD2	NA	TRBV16	CASSQFTREGGNEQFF	TGTGCCAGCAGCCAATTCACCAGGGAGGGAGGTAATGAGCAGTTCTTC
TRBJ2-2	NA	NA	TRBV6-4	CASSGTGTGELFF	TGTGCCAGCAGTGGTACAGGGACCGGGGAGCTGTTTTTT
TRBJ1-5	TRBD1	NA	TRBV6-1	CASTTGQGNNQPQHF	TGTGCCAGCACCACCGGACAGGGCAACAATCAGCCCCAGCATTTT
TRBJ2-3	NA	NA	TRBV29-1	CSVDPTASTDTQYF	TGCAGCGTTGATCCGACAGCTAGCACAGATACGCAGTATTTT
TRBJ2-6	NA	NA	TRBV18	CASSPDYSGANVLTF	TGTGCCAGCTCGCCTGACTACTCTGGGGCCAACGTCCTGACTTTC
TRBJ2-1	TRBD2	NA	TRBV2	CASRGRGQFF	TGTGCCAGCAGGGGGAGGGGGCAGTTCTTC
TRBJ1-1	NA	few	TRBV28	CASSSVDTEAFF	TGTGCCAGCAGTTCGGTGGACACTGAAGCTTTCTTT
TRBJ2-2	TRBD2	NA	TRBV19	CASSVAGGGELFF	TGTGCCAGTAGTGTAGCGGGGGGCGGGGAGCTGTTTTTT
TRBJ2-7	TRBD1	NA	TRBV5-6	CASSLEGQVRF	TGTGCCAGCAGCTTGGAGGGACAGGTTCGATTC